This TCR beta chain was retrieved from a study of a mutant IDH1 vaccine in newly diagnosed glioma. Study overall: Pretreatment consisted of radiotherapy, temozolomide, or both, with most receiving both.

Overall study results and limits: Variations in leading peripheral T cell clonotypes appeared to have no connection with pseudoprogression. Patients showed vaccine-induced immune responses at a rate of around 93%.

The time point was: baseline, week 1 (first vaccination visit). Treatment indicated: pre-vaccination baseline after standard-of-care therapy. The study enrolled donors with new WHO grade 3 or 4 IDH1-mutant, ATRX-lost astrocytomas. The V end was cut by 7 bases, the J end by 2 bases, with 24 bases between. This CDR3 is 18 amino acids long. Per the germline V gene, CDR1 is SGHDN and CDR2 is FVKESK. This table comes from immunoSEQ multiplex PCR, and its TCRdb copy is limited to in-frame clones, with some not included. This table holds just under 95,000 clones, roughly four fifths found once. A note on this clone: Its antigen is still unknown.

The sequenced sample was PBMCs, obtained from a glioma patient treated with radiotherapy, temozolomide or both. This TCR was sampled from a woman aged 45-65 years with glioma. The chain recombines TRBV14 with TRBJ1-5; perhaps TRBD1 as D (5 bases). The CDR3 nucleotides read TGTGCCAGCAATCCCGGGACCCCCTCGGGTCAGGGCAATCAGCCCCAGCATTTT. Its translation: CASNPGTPSGQGNQPQHF.